Below are 20 T cell receptor beta chains sequenced from a single sample in a study of OX40 agonist ivuxolimab in advanced cancers. Library creation used the immunoSEQ multiplex PCR assay. TCRdb limited this immuneACCESS table to in-frame rearrangements with V and J called. A share of clones is missing; checked studies link under half to unresolved V genes, and the rest is unexplained. The sample table holds tens of thousands of clones, of which nearly 90% were seen once. Of the sample, about 13% is held by the ten largest clones. The sequencing here drew on CD4+ or CD8+ T cells sorted from blood, taken in a trial of the OX40 agonist ivuxolimab. The receptors originated from an adult with an advanced solid tumor such as melanoma, head and neck, liver or kidney cancer.

This clone has more than one count but fewer than ten. J is TRBJ2-4 and V is TRBV10-3; 9 bases map to TRBD1. The CDR3 covers 13 residues. V was clipped by 11 bases and J by 5 bases; unmatched bases: 7. Germline V gene data show CDR1 as ENHRY and CDR2 as SYGVKD. The CDR3 bases are TGTGCCGTCGCCGGGACAGGGCAAAACATTCAGTACTTC. Amino acid sequence: CAVAGTGQNIQYF.

The V call is TRBV28, the J call TRBJ1-2, with 9 bases that match TRBD1. CDR1 is MDHEN and CDR2 is SYDVKM in the germline V gene. After removal of 5 bases from V and 2 bases from J, the junction contained 3 bases not matched to a gene. The CDR3 extends over 14 amino acids. The DNA for the CDR3 is TGTGCCAGCAGTACAGGGGGCGGCAACTATGGCTACACCTTC. This encodes CASSTGGGNYGYTF.

The chain combines TRBV5-1 with TRBJ2-5; 10 nucleotides align to TRBD2. The J call may be in error: the DNA end matches TRBJ2-7 better. CDR1 and CDR2 (germline): SGHRS, YFSETQ. This CDR3 comprises 15 residues. The CDR3 is CASSPKREGRNEQYF. The CDR3 nucleotides are TGCGCCAGCAGCCCAAAGCGGGAGGGCCGGAACGAGCAGTACTTC.

This chain connects TRBV19 to TRBJ2-1; D is possibly TRBD2 (6 bases). The V gene lost 7 bases and the J gene lost 1 base, with 17 bases spanning the gap. The CDR3 totals 16 residues. Per the germline V gene, CDR1 is LNHDA and CDR2 is SQIVND (reference sequence). The CDR3 is CASTKTLATSYNEQFF. The DNA for the CDR3 is TGTGCCAGTACCAAAACCCTAGCGACATCCTACAATGAGCAGTTCTTC.

V gene TRBV10-1 combines with J gene TRBJ2-2, with 11 bases aligning to TRBD2. With V trimmed by 3 bases and J by 6 bases, 3 bases remained unmatched. The length of the CDR3 is 15 residues. The germline V gene has CDR1 WNHNN and CDR2 SYGVQD (reference sequence). This CDR3 is CASSEKLAGAGELFF. The CDR3 coding sequence is TGCGCCAGCAGTGAAAAACTAGCGGGAGCCGGGGAGCTGTTTTTT.

The gene calls are TRBV9 and TRBJ2-7; no reliable D call. The germline CDR1 and CDR2 sequences are SGDLS and YYNGEE. The V end was cut by 0 bases, the J end by 1 base, with 11 bases between. This CDR3 has 15 amino acids. The CDR3 sequence: CASSVDPTTSYEQYF. The CDR3 coding sequence is TGTGCCAGCAGCGTAGATCCCACTACTTCCTACGAGCAGTACTTC.

The chain uses TRBV30 and TRBJ2-3, with 8 bases aligning to TRBD2. The junction had 8 bases not matched to a gene; V was cut back by 2 bases and J by 4 bases. The CDR3 contains 15 residues. Germline CDR1 is GTSNPN and CDR2 is SVGIG (reference sequence). CDR3 sequence reads: CAWSKGLGRSDTQYF. In nucleotides, the CDR3 is TGTGCCTGGAGTAAGGGACTAGGTAGATCAGATACGCAGTATTTT.

The J gene is TRBJ1-5, the V gene TRBV6-6; D ambiguous. This CDR3 comprises 14 residues. CDR1 MNHNY and CDR2 SVGAGI come from the germline V gene (reference sequence). Trimming removed 8 bases at V and 4 bases at J, with 15 bases between. CDR3 loop: CASRLTIANQPQHF. In DNA, the CDR3 is TGTGCCAGCCGTTTGACCATCGCGAATCAGCCCCAGCATTTT.

This clone appeared a single time. This sequence joins TRBV6-6 and TRBJ2-7; D may be TRBD2 (5 bases). V shed 5 bases and J shed 3 bases, with 11 bases lying between them. This CDR3 has 13 amino acids. The V gene's germline CDR1 is MNHNY and CDR2 SVGAGI (reference sequence). CDR3 sequence reads: CASSIREGYEQYF. In nucleotides, the CDR3 is TGTGCCAGCAGTATACGTGAGGGCTACGAGCAGTACTTC.

The chain couples TRBV6-6 to TRBJ1-5, with 8 positions matching TRBD1. Germline CDR1 is MNHNY and CDR2 is SVGAGI (reference sequence). CDR3 length: 14 residues. V shed 4 bases and J 2 bases; nucleotides not matched to a gene: 1. The CDR3 DNA reads TGTGCCAGCAGTTGGGGACAGGGCAATCAGCCCCAGCATTTT. This sequence encodes CASSWGQGNQPQHF.

This clone appeared once. This chain links TRBV6-6 with TRBJ2-7; 7 bases map to TRBD1. The CDR3 spans 15 residues. From germline, CDR1 is MNHNY and CDR2 SVGAGI (reference sequence). Germline trimming cut 1 base from V and 7 bases from J; bases unmatched to any gene: 10. Here the CDR3 reads CASSYYGTALGEQYF. In nucleotides, the CDR3 is TGTGCCAGCAGTTACTACGGGACAGCCTTGGGGGAGCAGTACTTC.

The chain is built from TRBV6-4 and TRBJ2-5; 9 bases are a match to TRBD1. The ends lost 6 bases at V and 5 bases at J; junction bases unmatched: 4. Looked up from germline, CDR1 is MRHNA and CDR2 is SNTAGT. CDR3 length: 13 residues. For the CDR3, the DNA is TGTGCCAGCAGCCCGGACAGGGGTGAGACCCAGTACTTC. Amino acid sequence: CASSPDRGETQYF.

The genes are TRBV6-5 and TRBJ1-4; the D gene is possibly TRBD1 (5 bases). Trimming took off 10 bases at V and 7 bases at J, with 16 bases between the two ends. The CDR3 covers 13 residues. Germline V gene lookup returns CDR1 MNHEY and CDR2 SVGAGI. The CDR3, as DNA: TGTGCCAAAATCCGGGACCGGGGTGAAAAACTGTTTTTT. It translates to CAKIRDRGEKLFF.

This chain joins TRBV6-6 and TRBJ2-7, with TRBD2 as a possible D gene (5 bases). Looked up from germline, CDR1 is MNHNY and CDR2 is SVGAGI (reference sequence). The V gene lost 2 bases and the J gene lost 1 base, with 9 bases spanning the gap. The CDR3 is made up of 14 amino acids. This CDR3 is CASSYGLASYEQYF. DNA of the CDR3: TGTGCCAGCAGTTACGGACTCGCGTCCTACGAGCAGTACTTC.

The V call is TRBV6-1, the J call TRBJ1-5; D unresolved. Trimming cost V 4 bases and J 6 bases, with 4 bases left between them. This CDR3 is 11 amino acids long. Germline V lookup: CDR1 MNHNS, CDR2 SASEGT. Here the CDR3 DNA reads TGTGCCAGCAGTGGAAGTCAGCCCCAGCATTTT. Translating it yields CASSGSQPQHF.

The CDR3, as DNA: TGTGCCAGTAACGGACTAGCGGGCGGCACAGATACGCAGTATTTT. Encoded protein: CASNGLAGGTDTQYF. The V gene is TRBV19, the J gene TRBJ2-3; 11 nucleotides align to TRBD2. V was pared by 7 bases and J by 1 base, with 4 bases of the junction left unmatched. CDR1 is LNHDA, CDR2 SQIVND, per germline (reference sequence). This CDR3 comprises 15 residues.

Only a few counts were recorded for this clone. This sequence joins TRBV4-1 and TRBJ1-1, with D possibly matching TRBD1 (5 bases). CDR3 size: 13 residues. Germline assignment: CDR1 MGHRA and CDR2 YSYEKL. Trimming stripped 4 bases from V and 5 bases from J, with 11 bases between. CDR3 sequence: CASSLARGTEAFF. The CDR3 nucleotides are TGCGCCAGCAGCCTAGCCCGGGGGACTGAAGCTTTCTTT.

The rearrangement links TRBV9 to TRBJ2-6; D remains unclear. This CDR3 is built from 17 residues. Germline CDR1 SGDLS, CDR2 YYNGEE. The V and J ends lost 3 bases and 0 bases respectively, with 13 bases between them. The CDR3 bases are TGTGCCAGCAGCGACCCCCCCTTTGTCTCTGGGGCCAACGTCCTGACTTTC. This sequence encodes CASSDPPFVSGANVLTF.

The chain combines TRBV5-5 with TRBJ2-5; D gene uncertain. Germline V gene sequence: CDR1 SGHKS, CDR2 YYEKEE (reference sequence). The V end lost 2 bases, the J end lost 1 base, and 9 bases lay between the germline ends. CDR3 size: 14 residues. The CDR3 sequence: CASSFSDSQETQYF. The CDR3 DNA reads as TGTGCCAGCAGCTTTTCAGACTCCCAAGAGACCCAGTACTTC. The whole variable domain, filled in from reference TRBV5-5 and TRBJ2-5, reads DAGVTQSPTHLIKTRGQQVTLRCSPISGHKSVSWYQQVLGQGPQFIFQYYEKEERGRGNFPDRFSARQFPNYSSELNVNALLLGDSALYLCASSFSDSQETQYFGPGTRLLVL.

The chain has TRBV7-3 and TRBJ2-1; TRBD2 matches 7 bases. Losses at the gene ends were 5 bases for V and 9 bases for J; bases not matched to a gene: 16. CDR1 and CDR2 (germline): SGHTA, FQGTGA. This CDR3 is built from 16 residues. DNA for the CDR3: TGTGCCAGCAGCCCCTCTGGTGGAGGGGCGGGAGCTGAGCAGTTCTTC. Protein sequence: CASSPSGGGAGAEQFF.